This T cell receptor beta chain was captured in a study of blood T cell repertoires in COVID-19. The CDR3 runs to 13 residues. The V gene's germline CDR1 is MNHEY and CDR2 SVGAGI. J was trimmed by 7 bases and V by 5 bases; bases with no gene match: 7. Only in-frame clones appear in the TCRdb table, and some are missing; sequencing was by immunoSEQ multiplex PCR. Of 200,000 to 300,000 clones listed, 85% were seen once; the top ten hold about 9.1%. Which cohort a participant joined came from the clinical history participants gave. Input material: PBMCs or T cells enriched from blood (not recorded which). This rearrangement joins TRBV6-5 to TRBJ2-7; 8 nucleotides agree with TRBD1. This receptor was obtained from a woman between 50 and 59 years old with acute COVID-19. The CDR3 is CASSTNWDREQYF. The DNA for the CDR3 is TGTGCCAGCAGTACTAATTGGGACAGGGAGCAGTACTTC.